The 7 T cell receptor beta chains given below trace back to one sample, sequenced in a study of breast tumors, draining lymph nodes, adjacent tissues. Breast cancer patients provided tissue from their axillary draining lymph nodes. Via MiXCR, TCRdb re-called the multiplex PCR reads, giving one row per CDR3 protein. The table has about 270,000 distinct CDR3 sequences, about 33% seen once; the top ten hold about 1%. Source material: axillary lymph node tissue. The receptors stem from a female donor with breast cancer. Some clones in this sample may be carry-over from other donors' samples.

Of note for this clonotype: This sequence may be a read error, since a much larger clone differs from it by one base. The V and J genes are TRBV6-4 and TRBJ2-1; D gene unclear. The germline V gene has CDR1 MRHNA and CDR2 SNTAGT. CDR3 length equals 16 residues. CDR3 protein: CASSDSTGLAYTEQFF. The CDR3 coding sequence is TGTGCCAGCAGTGACTCGACGGGTCTGGCCTACACTGAGCAGTTCTTC.

This clonotype was found many times. J is TRBJ2-3 and V is TRBV6-6, with 8 bases lining up with TRBD2. The J segment lost 2 bases and the V segment lost 6 bases, leaving 16 bases of the junction unmatched. Germline V lookup: CDR1 MNHNY, CDR2 SVGAGI (reference sequence). The CDR3 is 18 amino acids. CDR3 sequence reads: CASSLPGGLREATDTQYF. CDR3 DNA sequence: TGTGCCAGCAGCCTCCCGGGGGGGTTGCGGGAGGCCACAGATACGCAGTATTTT.

This clonotype was seen only once. Given a much more abundant clone one base away, this may be a read error. V usage is TRBV7-8 and J usage is TRBJ2-1; 7 bases fit TRBD2. This CDR3 is 15 amino acids long. Losses at the gene ends were 1 base for V and 6 bases for J; bases not matched to a gene: 6. The germline V gene encodes CDR1 SGHVS and CDR2 FQNEAQ. CDR3 in DNA: TGTGCCAGCAGCTTAGGAACTGGCGGGAGCAATGAGCAGTTCTTC. Protein product: CASSLGTGGSNEQFF.

The sample holds a few counts of this clonotype. This may come from a read error, since a much larger clone is one base off. V gene TRBV12-3 or TRBV12-4 combines with J gene TRBJ2-1; a possible D gene is TRBD2 (5 bases). This CDR3 has 12 amino acids. V dropped 5 bases and J dropped 10 bases, with 12 bases sitting between them. CDR3 DNA: TGTGCCAGCAGTCACGACTATCGGGAGCAGTTCTTC. This codes for CASSHDYREQFF.

This clonotype showed up many times. The chain carries TRBV5-6 and TRBJ1-4; TRBD1 aligns across 10 bases. Trimming took 0 bases from V and 5 from J; bases not matched to a gene: 4. Germline V gene sequence: CDR1 SGHDT, CDR2 YYEEEE. The CDR3 runs 16 residues. The CDR3 DNA follows: TGTGCCAGCAGCTTGGGACAGGGGGCGCGGAATGAAAAACTGTTTTTT. It translates to CASSLGQGARNEKLFF.

Many counts were recorded for this clonotype. The chain employs TRBV4-1 and TRBJ2-5; D perhaps matches TRBD1 (5 bases). The CDR3 contains 16 residues. The V end was cut by 3 bases, the J end by 2 bases, with 16 bases between. Germline loops: CDR1 MGHRA, CDR2 YSYEKL. The CDR3: CASSQRVSGFQETQYF. The CDR3 region has the DNA TGCGCCAGCAGCCAGCGTGTTTCAGGGTTTCAAGAGACCCAGTACTTC.

The rearrangement links TRBV19 to TRBJ1-5; D is unclear. The V end was cut by 3 bases, the J end by 6 bases, with 6 bases between. Germline lookup yields CDR1 LNHDA and CDR2 SQIVND (reference sequence). The CDR3 length is 12 residues. This chain's CDR3 is CASSMRGQPQHF. CDR3 in DNA: TGTGCCAGTAGTATGCGGGGTCAGCCCCAGCATTTT.